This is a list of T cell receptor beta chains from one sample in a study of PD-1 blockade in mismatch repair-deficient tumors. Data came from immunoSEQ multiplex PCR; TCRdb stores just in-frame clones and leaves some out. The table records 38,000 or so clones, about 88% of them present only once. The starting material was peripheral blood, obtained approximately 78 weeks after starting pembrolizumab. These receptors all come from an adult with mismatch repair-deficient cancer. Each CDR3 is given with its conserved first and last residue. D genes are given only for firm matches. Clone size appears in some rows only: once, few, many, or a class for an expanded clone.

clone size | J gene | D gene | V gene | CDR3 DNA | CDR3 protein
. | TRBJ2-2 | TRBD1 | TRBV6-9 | TGTGCCAGCAGTGATCCGGGACAGAGCACCGGGGAGCTGTTTTTT | CASSDPGQSTGELFF
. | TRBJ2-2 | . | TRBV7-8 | TGTGCCAGCAGTCTAGGGAGGCGGAGAGGGATCACCGGGGAGCTGTTTTTT | CASSLGRRRGITGELFF
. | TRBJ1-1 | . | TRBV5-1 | TGCGCCAGCACCCCCCGCGGCTTCCTGAACACTGAAGCTTTCTTT | CASTPRGFLNTEAFF
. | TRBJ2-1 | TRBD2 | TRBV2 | TGTGCCAGCACTCCTAGCGGGCTCCTAAGGGGTGAGCAGTTCTTC | CASTPSGLLRGEQFF
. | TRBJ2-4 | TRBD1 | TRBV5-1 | TGCGCCAGCAGACCGGGACAGGGGAACATTCAGTACTTC | CASRPGQGNIQYF
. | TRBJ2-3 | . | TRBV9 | TGTGCCAGCAGCGCGACGACTGGAGATACGCAGTATTTT | CASSATTGDTQYF
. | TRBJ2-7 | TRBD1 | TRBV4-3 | TGCGCCAGCAGCCAAGGGATCGGGACAGGGAGAAACGAGCAGTACTTC | CASSQGIGTGRNEQYF
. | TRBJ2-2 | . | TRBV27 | TGTGCCAGCAGTTTAATACCGAACACCGGGGAGCTGTTTTTT | CASSLIPNTGELFF
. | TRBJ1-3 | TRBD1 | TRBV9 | TGTGCCAGCAGCGGAGGGGAAAACAGGGGGAAAGGAAACACCATATATTTT | CASSGGENRGKGNTIYF
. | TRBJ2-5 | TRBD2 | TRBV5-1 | TGCGCCAGCAGCCCTGGACTAGTGGGGGTCCGAGAGACCCAGTACTTC | CASSPGLVGVRETQYF
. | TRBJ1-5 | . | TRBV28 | TGTGCCAGCAGTCCCCCATGGGGTGATACCAATCAGCCCCAGCATTTT | CASSPPWGDTNQPQHF
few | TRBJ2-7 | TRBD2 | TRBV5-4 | TGTGCCAGCAGCCCCATGGGCGGGAGGTACGAGCAGTACTTC | CASSPMGGRYEQYF
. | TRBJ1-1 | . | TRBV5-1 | TGCGCCAGCAGCTTGGTGGGACTAAACACTGAAGCTTTCTTT | CASSLVGLNTEAFF
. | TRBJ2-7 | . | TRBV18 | TGTGCCAGCTCCGCACTTCTAGAAACCTACGAGCAGTACTTC | CASSALLETYEQYF
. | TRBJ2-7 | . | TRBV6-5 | TGTGCCAGCAGTTACCGGGATTTCCCTTACGAGCAGTACTTC | CASSYRDFPYEQYF
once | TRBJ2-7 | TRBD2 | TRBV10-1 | TGCGCCAGCAGTAAACACCCTGGACTAGCGGCCCTAACCAGATACGAGCAGTACTTC | CASSKHPGLAALTRYEQYF
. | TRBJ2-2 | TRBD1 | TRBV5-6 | TGTGCCAGCAGCTCCGAAGAGACAGGGTATTCCGGGGAGCTGTTTTTT | CASSSEETGYSGELFF
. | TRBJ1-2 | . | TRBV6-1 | TGTGCCAGCAGTGAAAACACGCTCATGATACGGGACTATGGCTACACCTTC | CASSENTLMIRDYGYTF
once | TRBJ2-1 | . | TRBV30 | TGTGCCTGGAGTCCGGGACGACGTAGCGGCAATGAGCAGTTCTTC | CAWSPGRRSGNEQFF
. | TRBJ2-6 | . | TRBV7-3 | TGTGCCAGCAGCTTAAGACAGGTCTCTGGGGCCAACGTCCTGACTTTC | CASSLRQVSGANVLTF
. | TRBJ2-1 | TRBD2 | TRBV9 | TGTGCCAGCAGCGTAGGGTTAGCGGGAGTCCAGGACAATGAGCAGTTCTTC | CASSVGLAGVQDNEQFF
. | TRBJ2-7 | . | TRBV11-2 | TGTGCCAGCAGCTTAGGGGGCAGCACCTACGAGCAGTACTTC | CASSLGGSTYEQYF
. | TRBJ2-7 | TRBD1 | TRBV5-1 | TGCGCCAGCACCGAGGGGACAGCCTACGAGCAGTACTTC | CASTEGTAYEQYF
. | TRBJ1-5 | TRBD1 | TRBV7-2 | TGTGCCAGCAGCCTTGGACAGGGGGATCAGCCCCAGCATTTT | CASSLGQGDQPQHF
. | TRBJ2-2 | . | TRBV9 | TGTGCCAGCAGCGTAGGGTCCCTCGCGAACACCGGGGAGCTGTTTTTT | CASSVGSLANTGELFF
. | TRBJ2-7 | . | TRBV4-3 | TGCGCCAGCAGCCAAACCCTCTCCTACGAGCAGCACTTC | CASSQTLSYEQHF
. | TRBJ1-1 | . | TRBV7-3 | TGTGCCAGCAGTCCGCCCGGCGGGCTCACTGAAGCTTTCTTT | CASSPPGGLTEAFF
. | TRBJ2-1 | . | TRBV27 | TGTGCCAGCAAAAACCCGGGTTTAGTTAGCTCCTACAATGAGCAGTTCTTC | CASKNPGLVSSYNEQFF
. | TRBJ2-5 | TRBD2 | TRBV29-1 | TGCAGCGTGCAGCGGGGCCTGACCCAGTACTTC | CSVQRGLTQYF
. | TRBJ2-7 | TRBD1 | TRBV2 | TGTGCCAGCAGTGACCCGGGGCAGGGGGCCTCCTACGAGCAGTACTTC | CASSDPGQGASYEQYF
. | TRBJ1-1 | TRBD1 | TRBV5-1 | TGCGCCAGCAGCTTGCAGGGGGTAAACACTGAAGCTTTCTTT | CASSLQGVNTEAFF
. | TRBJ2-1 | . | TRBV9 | TGTGCCAGCAGCCCCCGTGGGGACTTGGCGTACAATGAGCAGTTCTTC | CASSPRGDLAYNEQFF
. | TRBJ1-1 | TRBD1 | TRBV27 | TGTGCCAGCAGCGGACAGGGACGGGGGCGGCTAGAAGCTTTCTTT | CASSGQGRGRLEAFF
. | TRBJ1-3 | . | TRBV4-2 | TGTGCCAGCAGCCAGGCATCCTTCTCTGGAAACACCATATATTTT | CASSQASFSGNTIYF
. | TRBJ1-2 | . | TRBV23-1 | TGCGCCAGCAGACGAAACTTTAACAGGACGTATGGCTACACCTTC | CASRRNFNRTYGYTF
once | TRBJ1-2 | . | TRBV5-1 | TGCGCCAGCAGCTTGGATCGACAGGCCCAGGGCTACACCTTC | CASSLDRQAQGYTF
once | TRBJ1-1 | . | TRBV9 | TGTGCTACGGGGAGGGGGGTCACTGAAGCTTTCTTT | CATGRGVTEAFF
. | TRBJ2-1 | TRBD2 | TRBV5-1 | TGCGCCAGCAGCTTGACTAGCGGGACGTACAATGAGCAGTTCTTC | CASSLTSGTYNEQFF
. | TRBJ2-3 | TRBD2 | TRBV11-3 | TGTGCCAGCAGCTTAAGGACTAGCCCAAGCACAGATACGCAGTATTTT | CASSLRTSPSTDTQYF
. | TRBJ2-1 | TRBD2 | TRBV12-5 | TGTGCTAGTGGTTTGGTAGGACTAGCGGGAGGTGCCTACAATGAGCAGTTCTTC | CASGLVGLAGGAYNEQFF
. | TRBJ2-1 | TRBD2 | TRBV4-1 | TGCGCCAGCAGCCAGTCTAGCGGGAGGAGCGATGAGCAGTTCTTC | CASSQSSGRSDEQFF
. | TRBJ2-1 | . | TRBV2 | TGTGCCAGCAGTGGGCTATTCAATGAGCAGTTCTTC | CASSGLFNEQFF
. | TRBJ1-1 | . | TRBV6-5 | TGTGCCAGCAGTTATGGCCCAACAGGGCGGGCTTTCTTT | CASSYGPTGRAFF
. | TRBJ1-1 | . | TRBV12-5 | TGTGCTAGTGGTTTGGTAGACGGTGCTTTCTTT | CASGLVDGAFF
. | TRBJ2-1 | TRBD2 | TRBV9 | TGTGCCAGCAGCATACAGCGGGATAGCTCCTACAATGAGCAGTTCTTC | CASSIQRDSSYNEQFF
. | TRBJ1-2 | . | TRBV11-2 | TGTGCCAGCAGCCCGCCGGGCGGAGACTTTAACTATGGCTACACCTTC | CASSPPGGDFNYGYTF
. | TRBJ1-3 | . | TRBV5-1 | TGCGCCAGCAGCGCATCGGACATCTCTGGAAACACCATATATTTT | CASSASDISGNTIYF
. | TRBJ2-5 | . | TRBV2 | TGTGCCAGCAGTGGGGGGGCGCGGGAGACCCAGTACTTC | CASSGGARETQYF
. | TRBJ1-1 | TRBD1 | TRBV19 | TGTGCCAGTAGTAATCAGGGGGCCAGATCTGAAGCTTTCTTT | CASSNQGARSEAFF
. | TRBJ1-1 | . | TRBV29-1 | TGCAGCGGCCTGAACACTGAAGCTTTCTTT | CSGLNTEAFF
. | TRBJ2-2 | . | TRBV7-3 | TGTGCCAGCAGCCGTAGCGCTACACCGGGGACCGGGGAGCTGTTTTTT | CASSRSATPGTGELFF